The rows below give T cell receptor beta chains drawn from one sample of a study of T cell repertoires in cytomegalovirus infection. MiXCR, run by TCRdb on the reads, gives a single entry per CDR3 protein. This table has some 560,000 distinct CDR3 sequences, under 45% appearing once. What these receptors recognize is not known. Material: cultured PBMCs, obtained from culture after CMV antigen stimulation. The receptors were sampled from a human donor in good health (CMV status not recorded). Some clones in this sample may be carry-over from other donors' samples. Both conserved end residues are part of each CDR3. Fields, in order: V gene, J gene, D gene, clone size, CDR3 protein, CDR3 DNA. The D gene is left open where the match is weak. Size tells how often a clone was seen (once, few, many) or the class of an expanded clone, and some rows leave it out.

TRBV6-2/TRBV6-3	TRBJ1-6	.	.	CASSYSGTANNSPLHF	TGTGCCAGCAGTTACTCCGGGACCGCCAATAATTCACCCCTCCACTTT
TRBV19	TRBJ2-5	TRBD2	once	CASSIGGGAAETQYF	TGTGCCAGTAGTATCGGCGGGGGGGCGGCGGAGACCCAGTACTTC
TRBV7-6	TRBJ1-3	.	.	CASSSSRFSGNTIYF	TGTGCCAGCAGCTCCAGCCGGTTCTCTGGAAACACCATATATTTT
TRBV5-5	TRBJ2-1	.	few	CASSLGSGSEQFF	TGTGCCAGCAGCTTGGGTTCCGGGAGTGAGCAGTTCTTC
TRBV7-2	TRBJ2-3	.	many	CASSLAGGSIDTQYF	TGTGCCAGCAGCTTAGCAGGGGGGTCGATAGATACGCAGTATTTT
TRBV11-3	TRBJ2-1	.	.	CASSLSVMNEQFF	TGTGCCAGCAGCTTAAGCGTGATGAATGAGCAGTTCTTC
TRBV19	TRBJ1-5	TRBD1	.	CASRDLTGRQPQHF	TGTGCCAGTAGGGACTTGACAGGGAGGCAGCCCCAGCATTTT
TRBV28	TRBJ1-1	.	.	CASSLPGPIYSEAFF	TGTGCCAGCAGTCTTCCGGGTCCTATTTACTCTGAAGCTTTCTTT
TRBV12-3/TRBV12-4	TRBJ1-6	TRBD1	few	CASSIRGLNSPLHF	TGTGCCAGCAGTATAAGGGGGCTTAATTCACCCCTCCACTTT
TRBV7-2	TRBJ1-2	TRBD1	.	CASSPQTGAQTF	TGTGCCAGCAGCCCTCAAACAGGGGCGCAAACCTTC
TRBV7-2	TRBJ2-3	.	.	CASSTNPYTQYF	TGTGCCAGCAGCACAAACCCTTATACGCAGTATTTT
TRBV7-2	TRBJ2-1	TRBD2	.	CASEVGGGALYEQFF	TGTGCCAGCGAAGTCGGCGGGGGGGCGCTATATGAGCAGTTCTTC
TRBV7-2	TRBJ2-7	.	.	CASSFMGGTRGYEQYF	TGTGCCAGCAGCTTTATGGGGGGTACACGGGGGTACGAGCAGTACTTC
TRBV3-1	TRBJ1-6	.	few	CASSPKGQESSYNSPLHF	TGTGCCAGCAGCCCGAAGGGTCAGGAAAGCTCCTATAATTCACCCCTCCACTTT
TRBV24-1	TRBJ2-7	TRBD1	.	CATSDNHRDRTSFEQYF	TGTGCCACCAGTGACAACCACCGGGACAGGACGAGTTTCGAGCAGTACTTC
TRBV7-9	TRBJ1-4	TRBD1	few	CASSVGDRGNEKLFF	TGTGCCAGCAGCGTAGGGGACAGGGGGAATGAAAAACTGTTTTTT
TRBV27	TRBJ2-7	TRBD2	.	CASSLTGGSKGYEQYF	TGTGCCAGCAGTTTAACAGGCGGGAGTAAAGGGTACGAGCAGTACTTC
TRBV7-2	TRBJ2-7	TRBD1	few	CASSLPYRGSSYEQYF	TGTGCCAGCAGCTTACCCTACAGGGGTAGCTCCTACGAGCAGTACTTC
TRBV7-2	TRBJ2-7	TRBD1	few	CASSWDTGGEQYF	TGTGCCAGCAGCTGGGACACAGGGGGCGAGCAGTACTTC
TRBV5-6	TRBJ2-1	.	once	CASSLLVHLGTYNEQFF	TGTGCCAGCAGCTTGCTGGTTCACCTTGGGACCTACAATGAGCAGTTCTTC
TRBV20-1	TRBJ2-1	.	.	CSAIKESSYNEQFF	TGCAGTGCGATAAAAGAGAGCTCCTACAATGAGCAGTTCTTC
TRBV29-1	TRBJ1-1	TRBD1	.	CSGGDSLNTEAFF	TGCAGCGGAGGGGACAGCTTGAACACTGAAGCTTTCTTT
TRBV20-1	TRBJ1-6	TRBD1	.	CSATGQGGDSPLHF	TGCAGTGCTACGGGACAGGGAGGAGATTCACCCCTCCACTTT
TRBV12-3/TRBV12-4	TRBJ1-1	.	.	CASSLARGYTTEAFF	TGTGCCAGCAGTTTGGCCAGGGGATATACCACTGAAGCTTTCTTT
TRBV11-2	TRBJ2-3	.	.	CASSLALGGSGDTQYF	TGTGCCAGCAGCTTAGCCCTTGGAGGTAGCGGCGATACGCAGTATTTT
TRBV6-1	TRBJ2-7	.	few	CASSERDTAKQYF	TGTGCCAGCAGTGAGAGGGACACGGCCAAGCAGTACTTC
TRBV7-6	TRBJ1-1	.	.	CASSTTSGTYTEAFF	TGTGCCAGCAGCACCACCTCAGGGACCTACACTGAAGCTTTCTTT
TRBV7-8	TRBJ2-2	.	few	CASSLEIVTNTGELFF	TGTGCCAGCAGCTTAGAGATCGTTACGAACACCGGGGAGCTGTTTTTT
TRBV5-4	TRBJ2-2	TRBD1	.	CASSLDSRGLNTGELFF	TGTGCCAGCAGCTTGGACTCCAGGGGGTTGAACACCGGGGAGCTGTTTTTT
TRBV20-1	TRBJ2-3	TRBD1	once	CSARGDRVADTQYF	TGCAGTGCTAGAGGGGACAGGGTTGCAGATACGCAGTATTTT
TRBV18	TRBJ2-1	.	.	CASSPRTPIEANEQFF	TGTGCCAGCTCACCACGGACCCCAATCGAGGCCAATGAGCAGTTCTTC
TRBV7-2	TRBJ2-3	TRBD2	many	CASSLPGGPTDTQYF	TGTGCCAGCAGCTTACCGGGAGGGCCCACAGATACGCAGTATTTT
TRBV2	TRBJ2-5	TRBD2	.	CASSEAWGGEETQYF	TGTGCCAGCAGTGAAGCCTGGGGGGGGGAAGAGACCCAGTACTTC
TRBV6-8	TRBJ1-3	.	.	CASSYSVSEGNTIYF	TGTGCCAGCAGTTACAGCGTGTCGGAGGGAAACACCATATATTTT
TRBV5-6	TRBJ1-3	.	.	CASSSPDISGNTIYF	TGTGCCAGCAGCTCTCCGGATATCTCTGGAAACACCATATATTTT
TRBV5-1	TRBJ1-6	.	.	CASRLAAHSVTLHF	TGCGCCAGCAGGTTAGCAGCCCACTCGGTAACCCTCCACTTT
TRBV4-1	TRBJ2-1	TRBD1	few	CASSQERDRGRSEQFF	TGCGCCAGCAGCCAAGAACGGGACAGGGGACGGAGTGAGCAGTTCTTC
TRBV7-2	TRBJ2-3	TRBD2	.	CASSRAGAGAIDTQYF	TGTGCCAGCAGTAGAGCGGGGGCCGGAGCGATAGATACGCAGTATTTT
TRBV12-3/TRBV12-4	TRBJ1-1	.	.	CASSYSLGNTEAFF	TGTGCCAGCAGTTACAGCCTGGGGAACACTGAAGCTTTCTTT
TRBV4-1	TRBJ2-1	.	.	CASSRLASVPGYEQFF	TGCGCCAGCAGCCGACTTGCTAGCGTCCCGGGGTATGAGCAGTTCTTC
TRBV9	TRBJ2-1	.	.	CASSPRGQAPYNEQFF	TGTGCCAGCAGCCCCCGCGGGCAGGCGCCCTACAATGAGCAGTTCTTC
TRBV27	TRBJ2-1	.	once	CASTPRELNEQFF	TGTGCCAGCACCCCTCGGGAGCTAAATGAGCAGTTCTTC
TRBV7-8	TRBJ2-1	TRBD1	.	CASSSPGTGALNEQFF	TGTGCCAGCAGCTCCCCCGGGACAGGGGCGTTAAATGAGCAGTTCTTC
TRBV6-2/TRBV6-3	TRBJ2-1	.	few	CASSYSGVYNEQFF	TGTGCCAGCAGTTACTCGGGGGTCTACAATGAGCAGTTCTTC
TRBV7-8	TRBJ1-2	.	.	CASSLDGALGYTF	TGTGCCAGCAGCTTAGATGGGGCCCTGGGCTACACCTTC